Listed below are T cell receptor beta chains from one sample, sequenced in a study of technical replicates of blood from a handful of donors. Produced via immunoSEQ multiplex PCR; TCRdb's table is partial and in-frame only. The data hold fewer than 85,000 clones, with about 97% observed a single time. Specimen: T cells isolated from PBMCs. These receptors were collected from a human donor in good health. Each CDR3 is given with its conserved first and last residue. The D gene is left open where the match is weak. Part of the rows lack a size; the others show once, few, many or a class for expanded clones.

d_call	j_call	v_call	clone_size	cdr3_nt	cdr3_aa
NA	TRBJ2-1	TRBV19	NA	TGTGCCAGTAGTCCTCGGGATGAGCAGTTCTTC	CASSPRDEQFF
NA	TRBJ1-2	TRBV5-1	NA	TGCGCCAGCAGCTTGGACGGGAGGGGCTATGGCTACACCTTC	CASSLDGRGYGYTF
NA	TRBJ2-7	TRBV10-3	NA	TGTGCCACCGGGGACAACTCCTACGAGCAGTACTTC	CATGDNSYEQYF
TRBD1	TRBJ2-3	TRBV10-3	NA	TGTGCCATCAGCTCCGGGACAGAGACAGATACGCAGTATTTT	CAISSGTETDTQYF
NA	TRBJ1-1	TRBV5-1	NA	TGCGCCAGCAGCTCTACAGGGAACACTGAAGCTTTCTTT	CASSSTGNTEAFF
NA	TRBJ2-7	TRBV5-1	NA	TGCGCCAGCAAGTTGGAGGGGTGGTACGAGCAGTACTTC	CASKLEGWYEQYF
TRBD1	TRBJ1-2	TRBV5-4	once	TGTGCCAGCAGCTTTCTTAACTTACAGGGGGCGCGGAATTATGGCTACACCTTC	CASSFLNLQGARNYGYTF
NA	TRBJ1-4	TRBV6-1	NA	TGTGCCAGCAGTGAAGGGGCAGGGCTGGGTAATGAAAAACTGTTTTTT	CASSEGAGLGNEKLFF
TRBD2	TRBJ2-1	TRBV9	NA	TGTGCCAGCAGCGTTAGCGGGAGCTACAATGAGCAGTTCTTC	CASSVSGSYNEQFF
TRBD2	TRBJ2-1	TRBV14	NA	TGTGCCAGCAGCCTCCACTTTAGCGGGATTCTGGTTGATGAGCAGTTCTTC	CASSLHFSGILVDEQFF
NA	TRBJ1-1	TRBV6-1	once	TGTGCCAGCAGTGAAGGGGGCATGAACACTGAAGCTTTCTTT	CASSEGGMNTEAFF
NA	TRBJ2-7	TRBV12-5	NA	TGTGCTAGTGGTTTGAGACTAGAGGACGAGCAGTACTTC	CASGLRLEDEQYF
NA	TRBJ2-5	TRBV27	once	TGTGCCAGCAGTTTCAGTTCCAGGGAGACCCAGTACTTC	CASSFSSRETQYF
NA	TRBJ2-5	TRBV13	NA	TGTGCCAGCAGCTACGGGTTGCAAGAGACCCAGTACTTC	CASSYGLQETQYF
NA	TRBJ2-7	TRBV2	NA	TGTGCCAGCGGCCAAGCGACCTACGAGCAGTACTTC	CASGQATYEQYF
TRBD1	TRBJ1-2	TRBV5-1	once	TGCGCCAGCAGCTTAGGACAGGTTTCTAACTATGGCTACACCTTC	CASSLGQVSNYGYTF
NA	TRBJ2-7	TRBV6-1	once	TGTGCCGCTGGCGGGCTGGATACCTACGAGCAGTACTTC	CAAGGLDTYEQYF
NA	TRBJ2-7	TRBV6-1	NA	TGTGCCAGCAGTGAAGGGGCGGGAACCTACGAGCAGTACTTC	CASSEGAGTYEQYF
NA	TRBJ2-5	TRBV7-9	NA	TGTGCCAGCAGCTACCCTTCGGCGAGGGAGACCCAGTACTTC	CASSYPSARETQYF
TRBD1	TRBJ2-7	TRBV28	NA	TGTGCCAGCCGGGGACAGGGGGCTATCTACGAGCAGTACTTC	CASRGQGAIYEQYF
NA	TRBJ1-2	TRBV2	once	TGTGCCAGCATAAGACAGGTTTACGACTATGGCTACACCTTC	CASIRQVYDYGYTF
TRBD2	TRBJ2-3	TRBV28	NA	TGTGCCAGCAGTTTGGGACTAGCGGTAGATACGCAGTATTTT	CASSLGLAVDTQYF
TRBD1	TRBJ2-5	TRBV6-1	NA	TGTGCCAGCAGTGAAAGTTCAGGGGGCGAGACCCAGTACTTC	CASSESSGGETQYF
NA	TRBJ2-7	TRBV19	NA	TGTGCCAGTAGTATTTTGGACAACCTGTTACACGAGCAGTACTTC	CASSILDNLLHEQYF
NA	TRBJ2-2	TRBV30	NA	TGTGCCTGGAGAGGAACAGTGGCCGGGGAGCTGTTTTTT	CAWRGTVAGELFF
NA	TRBJ1-1	TRBV27	NA	TGTGCCAGCAGTTCAGGGGTGAACACTGAAGCTTTCTTT	CASSSGVNTEAFF
TRBD1	TRBJ2-3	TRBV27	NA	TGTGCCAGCACCTTTATAGGACAGGGCACAGATACGCAGTATTTT	CASTFIGQGTDTQYF
NA	TRBJ2-7	TRBV4-1	NA	TGCGCCAGCAGCCAAGAAGGCGGACAAGTCTACGAGCAGTACTTC	CASSQEGGQVYEQYF
TRBD2	TRBJ2-2	TRBV4-1	once	TGCGCCAGCAGCCAAGGGACTAGCGGGAGCAACGGGGAGCTGTTTTTT	CASSQGTSGSNGELFF
TRBD2	TRBJ2-1	TRBV27	once	TGTGCCAGCAGTTTATTTAGCGGGAGACTTGGGGAGCAGTTCTTC	CASSLFSGRLGEQFF
NA	TRBJ2-3	TRBV18	NA	TGTGCCAGCTCACCACCCGGAGGGTATACGCAGTATTTT	CASSPPGGYTQYF
TRBD1	TRBJ1-4	TRBV5-4	NA	TGTGCCAGCAGCTTGGACTCGCCGGGACAGAAAAAACTGTTTTTT	CASSLDSPGQKKLFF
NA	TRBJ1-1	TRBV28	once	TGTGCCAGCAGTTTAAGTTTACTTGCTAGACGGAACACTGAAGCTTTCTTT	CASSLSLLARRNTEAFF
TRBD1	TRBJ1-1	TRBV27	NA	TGTGCCAGCAGTTTACCTGGACAGGGGGCCGTTGAAGCTTTCTTT	CASSLPGQGAVEAFF
NA	TRBJ1-1	TRBV30	NA	TGTGCCTGGAAGACCAGGATGAACACTGAAGCTTTCTTT	CAWKTRMNTEAFF
NA	TRBJ2-1	TRBV27	NA	TGTGCCAGCAGTTTACAGTGGAGCTCCTACAATGAGCAGTTCTTC	CASSLQWSSYNEQFF
NA	TRBJ1-1	TRBV30	NA	TGTGCGGCTACAGGGACGGCCACTGAAGCTTTCTTT	CAATGTATEAFF
NA	TRBJ2-5	TRBV5-1	NA	TGCGCCAGCAGGGAACAGCCCCAAGAGACCCAGTACTTC	CASREQPQETQYF
NA	TRBJ2-2	TRBV10-2	NA	TGCGCCAGCAGTGGCGGGACCGGGGAGCTGTTTTTT	CASSGGTGELFF
TRBD2	TRBJ2-7	TRBV11-2	NA	TGTGCCAGCAGCCCCCCTGGACTAGCGGGAGATTGGGAGCAGTACTTC	CASSPPGLAGDWEQYF
NA	TRBJ2-7	TRBV7-9	once	TGTGCCAGCAGCTGGGCCGGGACACATACCTACGAGCAGTACTTC	CASSWAGTHTYEQYF
TRBD2	TRBJ2-2	TRBV4-1	once	TGCGCCAGCAGCCAGAGAGCGGGAGGGAACACCGGGGAGCTGTTTTTT	CASSQRAGGNTGELFF
TRBD2	TRBJ2-7	TRBV5-1	once	TGCGCCAGCAGCGAGCCCGGGACTAGCTTTCCTTACGAGCAGTACTTC	CASSEPGTSFPYEQYF
TRBD2	TRBJ2-3	TRBV5-1	NA	TGCGCCAGCAATAGGGGACTAGCCACAGATACGCAGTATTTT	CASNRGLATDTQYF
NA	TRBJ2-7	TRBV11-2	NA	TGTGCCAGCAGCTTAGCTGCGGGCTGGGGATACGAGCAGTACTTC	CASSLAAGWGYEQYF
NA	TRBJ2-7	TRBV2	NA	TGTGCCAGCAGTCTTCCGGGACATCCCCTTTCTTACGAGCAGTACTTC	CASSLPGHPLSYEQYF
TRBD2	TRBJ2-1	TRBV5-6	NA	TGTGCCAGCAGCTTGGCCCTTGCGGGAGGGTACAATGAGCAGTTCTTC	CASSLALAGGYNEQFF
TRBD2	TRBJ2-5	TRBV6-5	NA	TGTGCCAGCAGTTATTTAAGGAGCGGGAGGGACGAGACCCAGTACTTC	CASSYLRSGRDETQYF
NA	TRBJ2-7	TRBV6-5	NA	TGTGCCAGCAGTTACCTCAACGGGGTAGGCGAGCAGTACTTC	CASSYLNGVGEQYF
TRBD2	TRBJ2-1	TRBV29-1	NA	TGCAGCGTTGAAGAAATAAGCGGGAGCTACAATGAGCAGTTCTTC	CSVEEISGSYNEQFF
TRBD1	TRBJ2-1	TRBV19	NA	TGTGCCAGTAATACCGGGACAGGGAAGTACAATGAGCAGTTCTTC	CASNTGTGKYNEQFF
TRBD1	TRBJ2-1	TRBV7-9	NA	TGTGCCAGCAGCCTCAAACCGGGACAGCTTCTCAATGAGCAGTTCTTC	CASSLKPGQLLNEQFF
NA	TRBJ2-1	TRBV7-9	NA	TGTGCCAGCAGCTTTGGACAAATTATAGAGTTCTTC	CASSFGQIIEFF